A single sample gave rise to the 17 T cell receptor beta chains below, sequenced in a study of Ad26.COV2.S vaccination and SARS-CoV-2 variants. As for treatment: 19 received Ad26.COV2.S at low or high dose, single or two shots; 5 received placebo; per-sample allocation not given. After the first vaccine or placebo injection, samples were drawn on day 63. The table came from immunoSEQ multiplex PCR; TCRdb's copy has only in-frame clones and leaves some out. The sample yields approximately 450,000 clones, about nine tenths seen once. The sample was peripheral blood, taken in a trial of Ad26.COV2.S vaccine versus placebo. Receptors originate from a person aged 18 to 65 who received the Ad26.COV2.S COVID-19 vaccine or a placebo.

The sample holds one count of this clone. This rearrangement joins TRBV7-2 to TRBJ2-7, with 12 bases identical to TRBD2. Looked up from germline, CDR1 is SGHTA and CDR2 is FQGNSA. The CDR3 runs to 14 residues. V shed 7 bases, J shed 5 bases, and the junction held 6 bases outside the gene matches. The CDR3 nucleotides read TGTGCCAGCACTCAGGGACTAGCGGGTGACGAGCAGTACTTC. Amino acids: CASTQGLAGDEQYF.

The chain links TRBV6-5 to TRBJ2-3; D not resolved. V shed 1 base and J shed 0 bases, with 11 bases lying between them. CDR1 and CDR2 (germline): MNHEY, SVGAGI. The CDR3 sequence is 16 residues long. CDR3 amino acids: CASSYFLPQSTDTQYF. Written as DNA, the CDR3 is TGTGCCAGCAGTTACTTTTTGCCCCAAAGCACAGATACGCAGTATTTT.

The V call is TRBV28, the J call TRBJ1-2, with a tentative D call TRBD1 (5 bases). Trimming removed 6 bases from V and 7 bases from J, with 15 bases in between. The CDR3 is 13 residues long. Germline values: CDR1 MDHEN, CDR2 SYDVKM. The CDR3 DNA sequence: TGTGCCAGCAGGCTAGGGGATCCGCCTGGCTACACCTTC. It specifies CASRLGDPPGYTF.

The rearrangement uses TRBV5-5 and TRBJ2-3; D may correspond to TRBD1 or TRBD2 (5 bases each). V was pared by 4 bases and J by 4 bases, with 16 bases between. The CDR3 totals 15 residues. CDR1 and CDR2 from the germline V gene are SGHKS and YYEKEE (reference sequence). CDR3 sequence: CASSSGLLGADTQYF. DNA of the CDR3: TGTGCCAGCAGCAGTGGACTCCTGGGGGCAGATACGCAGTATTTT.

This rearrangement joins TRBV6-5 to TRBJ2-1, with TRBD2 as a possible D gene (6 bases). Deletions cut 0 bases from V and 9 bases from J, with 12 bases between. CDR1 and CDR2 (germline): MNHEY, SVGAGI. The CDR3 totals 14 residues. Here the CDR3 DNA reads TGTGCCAGCAGTTACTCCCCGGGAGCCGTTGAGCAGTTCTTC. Translation gives CASSYSPGAVEQFF.

V usage is TRBV3-1 (or the pseudogene TRBV3-2) and J usage is TRBJ2-1; D possibly corresponds to TRBD1 (5 bases). The V end was cut by 4 bases, the J end by 1 base, with 8 bases between. Germline-derived CDR1 and CDR2 are LGHDT and YNNKEL (reference sequence). This CDR3 region has 14 residues. This CDR3 is CASSRDRSYNEQFF. The CDR3, as DNA: TGTGCCAGCAGCCGAGACAGATCCTACAATGAGCAGTTCTTC.

CDR3: CASSIEVYRSYNEQFF. The CDR3 DNA sequence: TGTGCCAGTAGTATTGAAGTGTACCGCTCCTACAATGAGCAGTTCTTC. The genes are TRBV19 and TRBJ2-1; no clear D gene. V was trimmed by 3 bases and J by 0 bases, leaving 12 bases between them. The CDR3 totals 16 residues. Looked up from germline, CDR1 is LNHDA and CDR2 is SQIVND (reference sequence).

The CDR3 region is CAWSRGVAGGDTQYF. The CDR3 DNA reads TGTGCCTGGAGCCGAGGGGTAGCTGGGGGAGATACGCAGTATTTT. This chain joins TRBV30 and TRBJ2-3; D might be TRBD1 or TRBD2, each matching 5 bases. The CDR3 spans 15 residues. V was pared by 3 bases and J by 5 bases, with 18 bases between. The germline gives CDR1 GTSNPN, CDR2 SVGIG (reference sequence).

V gene TRBV10-3 combines with J gene TRBJ1-2; 9 nucleotides align to TRBD1. The V and J ends lost 6 bases and 4 bases, in that order; junction bases with no gene match: 6. CDR3 size: 14 residues. Germline V gives CDR1 ENHRY, CDR2 SYGVKD. CDR3 protein: CAIRTGTGTYGYTF. The CDR3 DNA reads as TGTGCCATCAGGACCGGGACAGGGACCTATGGCTACACCTTC.

V is TRBV5-4 and J is TRBJ1-1; 8 positions agree with TRBD1. The CDR3 length is 15 residues. V shed 1 base and J 4 bases; nucleotides not matched to a gene: 6. The germline gives CDR1 SGHNT, CDR2 YYREEE (reference sequence). CDR3 residues: CASSLPGGGSTEAFF. Here the CDR3 DNA reads TGTGCCAGCAGCTTGCCAGGGGGCGGGAGCACTGAAGCTTTCTTT.

The chain combines TRBV7-2 with TRBJ2-3, with 8 positions matching TRBD2. CDR1 and CDR2 from the germline V gene are SGHTA and FQGNSA. This CDR3 has 16 amino acids. The V and J ends lost 5 bases and 4 bases, in that order; junction bases with no gene match: 11. The CDR3 sequence is CASSKTSVRGADTQYF. The CDR3 DNA sequence: TGTGCCAGCAGCAAGACTAGCGTGAGGGGTGCAGATACGCAGTATTTT.

This clone was recorded once. The chain combines TRBV21-1 with TRBJ1-1; TRBD1, the table's D call, was not compared with the DNA. TRBV21-1 counts as a pseudogene. This CDR3 region has 19 residues. The CDR3 DNA reads as TGTGCCAGCAGCAAACCGAGAAGGACAGTTAATGATATGAACACTGAAGCTTTCTTT. Translating gives CASSKPRRTVNDMNTEAFF.

The chain couples TRBV19 to TRBJ1-2; 10 bases agree with TRBD1. This CDR3 is 14 amino acids long. In germline, CDR1 is LNHDA, CDR2 SQIVND (reference sequence). The ends lost 5 bases at V and 5 bases at J; junction bases unmatched: 5. CDR3 residues: CASSGTGAGYGYTF. The CDR3 nucleotides read TGTGCCAGTAGTGGGACAGGGGCGGGATATGGCTACACCTTC. The whole variable domain, remainder taken from reference TRBV19 and TRBJ1-2, is DGGITQSPKYLFRKEGQNVTLSCEQNLNHDAMYWYRQDPGQGLRLIYYSQIVNDFQKGDIAEGYSVSREKKESFPLTVTSAQKNPTAFYLCASSGTGAGYGYTFGSGTRLTVV.

V usage is TRBV4-1 and J usage is TRBJ2-2; unclear D gene. This CDR3 spans 16 amino acids. V gave up 0 bases and J gave up 6 bases, with 14 bases separating them. Germline CDR1 and CDR2: MGHRA and YSYEKL. This CDR3 reads CASSQERGVLPGELFF. The CDR3 DNA is TGCGCCAGCAGCCAAGAACGTGGGGTGCTTCCCGGGGAGCTGTTTTTT.

CDR3 bases: TGTGCCAGCAGCTTAGGTGCTTCGGTCCGACACACTGAAGCTTTCTTT. Its protein is CASSLGASVRHTEAFF. J is TRBJ1-1 and V is TRBV11-2; no clear D. Looked up from germline, CDR1 is SGHAT and CDR2 is FQNNGV. The CDR3 runs to 16 residues. Trimming pared 1 base from V and 3 bases from J, leaving 15 bases between. The full variable domain, its missing parts supplied by reference TRBV11-2 and TRBJ1-1, is EAGVAQSPRYKIIEKRQSVAFWCNPISGHATLYWYQQILGQGPKLLIQFQNNGVVDDSQLPKDRFSAERLKGVDSTLKIQPAKLEDSAVYLCASSLGASVRHTEAFFGQGTRLTVV.

The chain combines TRBV4-1 with TRBJ2-3; TRBD1 is a possible D gene (6 bases). This CDR3 has 20 residues. V lost 0 bases and J 5 bases, leaving 27 bases between the germline ends. The V gene's germline CDR1 is MGHRA and CDR2 YSYEKL. CDR3 sequence reads: CASSQDKHGSTGGLRDTQYF. The CDR3 DNA reads as TGCGCCAGCAGCCAAGACAAACACGGCTCGACAGGCGGCTTAAGAGATACGCAGTATTTT.

The genes are TRBV5-1 and TRBJ2-1; D gene uncertain. The V end lost 4 bases, the J end lost 0 bases, and 14 bases lay between the germline ends. Per germline, CDR1 SGHRS and CDR2 YFSETQ. The CDR3 has 16 residues. The CDR3 reads CASSQPTMSSYNEQFF. The CDR3, as DNA: TGCGCCAGCAGCCAACCGACAATGAGCTCCTACAATGAGCAGTTCTTC.